This T cell receptor beta chain emerged from a study of cytomegalovirus exposure and HLA in healthy donors. The study, taken as a whole, reports: Several of the most significant clusters appeared, in a later analysis, to be linked to common viral pathogens. In vitro work confirmed that three CMV-associated chains recognize CMV antigens. Earlier findings revealed that most TCR beta V segments proved productive either about 90% or about 30% of the time.

The CDR3 is 21 residues long. On this clone itself: The antigen remains unidentified.

The primer mix had 60 Vbeta and 13 Jbeta primers. Per the authors' pipeline: Later work found 80 million or so unique TCR beta chains, with roughly 11 million shared. The assay was immunoSEQ multiplex PCR, and TCRdb's table has in-frame clones only and misses some. V and J calls plus clone size are reproduced from that table; the DNA served to infer D and trimming. The repertoire includes 160,000 or so clones, 87% of them detected once, and about 0.93% sits in the top ten. The TCR comes from a woman aged 30 to 39 in good health and CMV-seronegative. V is TRBV21-1 and J is TRBJ1-1; TRBD1 is the table's D call, not checked against the DNA. TRBV21-1 is a listed pseudogene. The sequencing input was PBMCs. The DNA for the CDR3 is TGTGCCAGCATCCCGCGAGACCCGGGACAGGGCCCAATTTGGGGGAACACTGAAGCTTTCTTT. This translates into CASIPRDPGQGPIWGNTEAFF.